Sequencing of this TCR beta chain was carried out in a study of T cells after yellow fever vaccination. For the study at large: The SMART-Seq v4 Ultra Low Input method served to prepare the low-cell-number fractions. Overall study results and limits: Contamination of FACS-sorted repertoires by abundant clonotypes from the bulk population could occur.

Remarks on this clonotype: As yet, its antigen is unknown.

In TCRdb, the 5' RACE reads were re-called with MiXCR into one record per CDR3 protein. This table has 300,000 or so distinct CDR3 sequences, about 8.3% appearing once. Germline V gives CDR1 DFQATT, CDR2 SNEGSKA (reference sequence). This CDR3 region has 15 residues. V lost 6 bases and J lost 1, with 16 bases in between. The chain has TRBV20-1 and TRBJ1-3; unclear D gene. This TCR derives from a young man who received the YFV17D yellow fever vaccine. Sample: PBMCs, taken roughly seven weeks after the first yellow fever vaccination. CDR3 DNA sequence: TGCAGTGCCGCTAAGAGCTCTTATTCTGGAAACACCATATATTTT. Amino acid sequence: CSAAKSSYSGNTIYF.